The rows below give T cell receptor beta chains drawn from one sample of a study of beta chain features in type 1 diabetes. Clones were sequenced by immunoSEQ multiplex PCR, and TCRdb holds only the in-frame ones, with some missing. This table holds approximately 60,000 clones, 40% to 65% found once. The source material was Tregs from blood. All receptors derive from a woman aged 40 to 49 with type 1 diabetes. CDR3s include the opening cysteine and the closing phenylalanine or tryptophan. D genes are given only for firm matches. Expanded clones are given a class, and other clones once, few, many or no size at all.

cdr3_nt cdr3_aa clone_size v_call cdr3_length j_call d_call
TGTGCCACCAGCAGAGGGGGGCGAACGGCACCCTACGAGCAGTACTTC CATSRGGRTAPYEQYF few TRBV15 16 TRBJ2-7 NA
TGTGCCAGCACCGGGACAACCATCTATGGCTACACCTTC CASTGTTIYGYTF few TRBV28 13 TRBJ1-2 NA
TGCGCCAGCAGTCAATATGGCAGCGGGGAGCTGTTTTTT CASSQYGSGELFF once TRBV23-1 13 TRBJ2-2 NA
TGTGCCAGCACCTTTATCACAGGGCCGAACACTGAAGCTTTCTTT CASTFITGPNTEAFF NA TRBV6-1 15 TRBJ1-1 NA
TGTGCCAGCAGCCCTCACCTGACAGGGGGGTCGTCCTACGAGCAGTACTTC CASSPHLTGGSSYEQYF NA TRBV11-2 17 TRBJ2-7 TRBD1
TGTGCCAGCAGTTTAAACATACGCTCCTACAATGAGCAGTTCTTC CASSLNIRSYNEQFF NA TRBV28 15 TRBJ2-1 NA
TGTGCCAGCAGCGAGGGGGTCACTCTAAATCAGCCCCAGCATTTT CASSEGVTLNQPQHF NA TRBV2 15 TRBJ1-5 NA
TGTGCCAGCAGCGTGGGACAGGCCGGGGAGCTGTTTTTT CASSVGQAGELFF many TRBV7-3 13 TRBJ2-2 TRBD1
TGTGCCAGCAGCTTAGGGGTATCTAGCGGGGGGGCCCATGAGCAGTTCTTC CASSLGVSSGGAHEQFF NA TRBV7-9 17 TRBJ2-1 TRBD2
TGTGCCTGGAGTACCGGGACAGGGAAGTTGTTTTTT CAWSTGTGKLFF NA TRBV30 12 TRBJ2-2 TRBD1